This record concerns one TCR beta chain sequence. Germline-derived CDR1 and CDR2 are SGHTA and FQGNSA. CDR3 size: 17 residues. The V end lost 1 base, the J end lost 1 base, and 14 bases lay between the germline ends. This sample was taken from a study of T cell changes during pregnancy in multiple sclerosis. Assay used: immunoSEQ multiplex PCR; TCRdb lists only in-frame clones, some missing. The repertoire consists of under 50,000 clones, with 90% occurring once and the leading ten covering around 0.5%. The sequencing here drew on CD4+ T cells from peripheral blood mononuclear cells, taken in the first trimester of pregnancy. The chain employs TRBV7-2 and TRBJ1-3; D gene ambiguous. This TCR came from a female donor in good health, enrolled as a control in a pregnancy study. The CDR3 DNA reads TGTGCCAGCAGCTTAGACTCTACTCGGGTGTCTGGAAACACCATATATTTT. Translation: CASSLDSTRVSGNTIYF. Full variable domain (rest looked up from reference TRBV7-2 and TRBJ1-3): GAGVSQSPSNKVTEKGKDVELRCDPISGHTALYWYRQSLGQGLEFLIYFQGNSAPDKSGLPSDRFSAERTGGSVSTLTIQRTQQEDSAVYLCASSLDSTRVSGNTIYFGEGSWLTVV.